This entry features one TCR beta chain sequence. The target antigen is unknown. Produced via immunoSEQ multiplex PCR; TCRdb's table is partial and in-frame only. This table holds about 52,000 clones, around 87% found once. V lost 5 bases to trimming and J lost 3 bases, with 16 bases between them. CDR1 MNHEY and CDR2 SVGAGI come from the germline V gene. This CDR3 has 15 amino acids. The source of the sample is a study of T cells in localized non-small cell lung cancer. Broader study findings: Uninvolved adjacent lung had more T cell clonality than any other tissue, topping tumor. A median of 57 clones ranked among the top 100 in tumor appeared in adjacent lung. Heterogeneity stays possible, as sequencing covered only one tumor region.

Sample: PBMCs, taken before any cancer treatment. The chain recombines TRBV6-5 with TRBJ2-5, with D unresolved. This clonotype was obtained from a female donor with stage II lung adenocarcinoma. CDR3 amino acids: CASSTPRKGKETQYF. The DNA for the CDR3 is TGTGCCAGCAGTACCCCTAGGAAGGGTAAAGAGACCCAGTACTTC.